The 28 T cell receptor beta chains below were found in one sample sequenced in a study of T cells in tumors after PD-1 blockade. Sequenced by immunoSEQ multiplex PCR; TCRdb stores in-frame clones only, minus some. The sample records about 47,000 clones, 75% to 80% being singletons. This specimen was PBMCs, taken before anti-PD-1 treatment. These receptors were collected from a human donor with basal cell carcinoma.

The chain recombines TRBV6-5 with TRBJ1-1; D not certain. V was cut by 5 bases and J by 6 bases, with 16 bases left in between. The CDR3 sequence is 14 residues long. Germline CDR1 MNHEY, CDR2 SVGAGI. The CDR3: CASSPPLANSEAFF. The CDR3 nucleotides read TGTGCCAGCAGTCCCCCCCTAGCGAATTCTGAAGCTTTCTTT.

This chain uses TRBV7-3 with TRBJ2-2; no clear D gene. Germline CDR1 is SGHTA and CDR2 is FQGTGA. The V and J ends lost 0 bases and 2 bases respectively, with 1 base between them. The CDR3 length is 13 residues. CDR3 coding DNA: TGTGCCAGCAGCTTAACAAACACCGGGGAGCTGTTTTTT. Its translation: CASSLTNTGELFF. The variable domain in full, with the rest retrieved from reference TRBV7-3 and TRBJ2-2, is GAGVSQTPSNKVTEKGKYVELRCDPISGHTALYWYRQSLGQGPEFLIYFQGTGAADDSGLPNDRFFAVRPEGSVSTLKIQRTERGDSAVYLCASSLTNTGELFFGEGSRLTVL.

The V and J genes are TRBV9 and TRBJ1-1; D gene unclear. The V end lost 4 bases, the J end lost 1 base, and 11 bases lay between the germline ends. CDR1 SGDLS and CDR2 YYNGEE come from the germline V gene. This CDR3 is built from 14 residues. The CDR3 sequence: CASSNSLKNTEAFF. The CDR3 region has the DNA TGTGCCAGCAGCAACTCCCTGAAGAACACTGAAGCTTTCTTT.

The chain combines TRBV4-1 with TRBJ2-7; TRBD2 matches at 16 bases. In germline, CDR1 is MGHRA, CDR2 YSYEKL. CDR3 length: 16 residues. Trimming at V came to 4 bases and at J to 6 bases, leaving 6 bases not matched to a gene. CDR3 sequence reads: CASSLVGTSGGGEQYF. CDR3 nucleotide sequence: TGCGCCAGCAGCCTAGTTGGGACTAGCGGGGGGGGCGAGCAGTACTTC.

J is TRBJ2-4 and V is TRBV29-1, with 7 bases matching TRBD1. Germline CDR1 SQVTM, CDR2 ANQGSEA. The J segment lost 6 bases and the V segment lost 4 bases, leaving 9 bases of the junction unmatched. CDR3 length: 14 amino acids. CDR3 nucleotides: TGCAGCGTTGGCGACACAGGGGTTAGAAACATTCAGTACTTC. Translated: CSVGDTGVRNIQYF.

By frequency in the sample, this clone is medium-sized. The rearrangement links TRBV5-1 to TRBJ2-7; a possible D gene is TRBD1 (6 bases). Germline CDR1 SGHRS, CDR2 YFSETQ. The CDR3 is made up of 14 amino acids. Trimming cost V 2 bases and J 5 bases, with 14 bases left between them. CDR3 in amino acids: CASSLSQGSDEQYF. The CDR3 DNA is TGCGCCAGCAGCTTATCCCAGGGGAGCGACGAGCAGTACTTC.

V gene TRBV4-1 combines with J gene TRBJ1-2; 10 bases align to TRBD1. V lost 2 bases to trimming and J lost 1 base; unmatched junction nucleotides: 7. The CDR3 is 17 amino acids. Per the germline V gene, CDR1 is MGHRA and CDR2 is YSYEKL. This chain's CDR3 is CASSQWTGGSLNYGYTF. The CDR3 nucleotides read TGCGCCAGCAGCCAATGGACAGGGGGATCCCTTAACTATGGCTACACCTTC.

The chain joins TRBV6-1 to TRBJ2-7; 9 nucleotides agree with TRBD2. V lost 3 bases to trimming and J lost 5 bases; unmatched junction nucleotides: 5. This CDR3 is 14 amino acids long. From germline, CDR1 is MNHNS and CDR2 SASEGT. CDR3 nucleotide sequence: TGTGCCAGCAGTGATAGCGGGAGACCCCACGAGCAGTACTTC. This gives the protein CASSDSGRPHEQYF.

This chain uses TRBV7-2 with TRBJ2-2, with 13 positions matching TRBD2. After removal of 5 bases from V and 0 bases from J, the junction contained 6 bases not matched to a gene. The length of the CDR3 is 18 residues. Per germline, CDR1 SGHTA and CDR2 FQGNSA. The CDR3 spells CASSKGLAGATNTGELFF. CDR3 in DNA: TGTGCCAGCAGCAAAGGACTAGCGGGGGCCACGAACACCGGGGAGCTGTTTTTT. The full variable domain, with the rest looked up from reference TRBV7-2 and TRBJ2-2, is GAGVSQSPSNKVTEKGKDVELRCDPISGHTALYWYRQSLGQGLEFLIYFQGNSAPDKSGLPSDRFSAERTGGSVSTLTIQRTQQEDSAVYLCASSKGLAGATNTGELFFGEGSRLTVL.

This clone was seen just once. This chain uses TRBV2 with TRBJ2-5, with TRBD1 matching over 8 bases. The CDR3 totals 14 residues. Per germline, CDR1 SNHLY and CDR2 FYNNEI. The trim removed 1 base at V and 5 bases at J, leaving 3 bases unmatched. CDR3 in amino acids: CASSEDRGRETQYF. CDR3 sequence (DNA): TGTGCCAGCAGTGAAGACAGGGGGAGGGAGACCCAGTACTTC.

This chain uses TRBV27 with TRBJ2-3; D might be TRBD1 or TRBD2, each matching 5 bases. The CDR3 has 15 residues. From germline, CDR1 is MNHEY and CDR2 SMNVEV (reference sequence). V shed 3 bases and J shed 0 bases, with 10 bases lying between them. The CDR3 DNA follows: TGTGCCAGCAGTTTTCGGGGACCAAGCACAGATACGCAGTATTTT. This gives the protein CASSFRGPSTDTQYF.

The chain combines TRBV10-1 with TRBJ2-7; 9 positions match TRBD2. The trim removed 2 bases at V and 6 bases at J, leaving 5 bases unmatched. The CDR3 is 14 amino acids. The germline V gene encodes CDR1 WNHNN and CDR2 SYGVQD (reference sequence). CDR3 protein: CASSEGTAGGEQYF. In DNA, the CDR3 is TGCGCCAGCAGTGAGGGTACAGCGGGAGGCGAGCAGTACTTC.

For the CDR3, the DNA is TGCAGCGTCTCTAGCGGGCCGGGGGAGACCCAGTACTTC. Protein sequence: CSVSSGPGETQYF. This sequence joins TRBV29-1 and TRBJ2-5; TRBD2 matches at 8 bases. With 6 bases clipped from V and 5 bases from J, the junction kept 8 bases outside the gene matches. This CDR3 has 13 residues. Germline V lookup: CDR1 SQVTM, CDR2 ANQGSEA. Based on the CDR3 plus reference TRBV29-1 and TRBJ2-5, the full variable domain is SAVISQKPSRDICQRGTSLTIQCQVDSQVTMMFWYRQQPGQSLTLIATANQGSEATYESGFVIDKFPISRPNLTFSTLTVSNMSPEDSSIYLCSVSSGPGETQYFGPGTRLLVL.

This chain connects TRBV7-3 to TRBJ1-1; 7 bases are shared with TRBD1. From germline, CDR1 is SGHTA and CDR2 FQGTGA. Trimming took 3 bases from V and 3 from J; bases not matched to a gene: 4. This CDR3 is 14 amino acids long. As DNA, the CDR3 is TGTGCCAGCAGCTTTCAGGGGGGAGACACTGAAGCTTTCTTT. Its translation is CASSFQGGDTEAFF.

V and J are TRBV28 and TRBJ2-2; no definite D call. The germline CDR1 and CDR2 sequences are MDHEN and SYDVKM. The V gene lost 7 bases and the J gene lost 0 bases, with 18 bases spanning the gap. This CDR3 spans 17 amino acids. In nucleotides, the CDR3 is TGTGCCAGCAATATAAGGACCCCCGCTGCGAACACCGGGGAGCTGTTTTTT. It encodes CASNIRTPAANTGELFF.

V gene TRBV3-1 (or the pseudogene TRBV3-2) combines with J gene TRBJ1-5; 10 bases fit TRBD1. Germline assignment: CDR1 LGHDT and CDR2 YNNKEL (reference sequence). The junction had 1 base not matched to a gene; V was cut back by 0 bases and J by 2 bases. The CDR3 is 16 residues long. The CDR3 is CASSQDGTGGNQPQHF. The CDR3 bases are TGTGCCAGCAGCCAAGATGGGACAGGGGGCAATCAGCCCCAGCATTTT.

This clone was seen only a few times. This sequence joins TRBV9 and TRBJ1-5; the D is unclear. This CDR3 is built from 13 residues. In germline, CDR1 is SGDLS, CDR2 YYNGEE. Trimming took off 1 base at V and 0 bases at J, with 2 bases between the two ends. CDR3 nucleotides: TGTGCCAGCAGCGTAAATAGCAATCAGCCCCAGCATTTT. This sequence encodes CASSVNSNQPQHF.

The CDR3 region has the DNA TGTGCCAGTAGTATAGCTATGACGGGGACCTACGAGCAGTACTTC. This translates into CASSIAMTGTYEQYF. J is TRBJ2-7 and V is TRBV19, with D tentatively TRBD2 (5 bases). CDR3 size: 15 residues. The germline V and J ends were trimmed by 1 base and 2 bases, with 12 bases remaining between them. Germline CDR1 is LNHDA and CDR2 is SQIVND (reference sequence). The full variable domain, completed using reference TRBV19 and TRBJ2-7, is DGGITQSPKYLFRKEGQNVTLSCEQNLNHDAMYWYRQDPGQGLRLIYYSQIVNDFQKGDIAEGYSVSREKKESFPLTVTSAQKNPTAFYLCASSIAMTGTYEQYFGPGTRLTVT.

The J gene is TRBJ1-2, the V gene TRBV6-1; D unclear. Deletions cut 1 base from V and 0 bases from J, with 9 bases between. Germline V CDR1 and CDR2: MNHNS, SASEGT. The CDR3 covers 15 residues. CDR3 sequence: CASSEGVGTNYGYTF. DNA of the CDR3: TGTGCCAGCAGTGAAGGAGTAGGCACTAACTATGGCTACACCTTC.

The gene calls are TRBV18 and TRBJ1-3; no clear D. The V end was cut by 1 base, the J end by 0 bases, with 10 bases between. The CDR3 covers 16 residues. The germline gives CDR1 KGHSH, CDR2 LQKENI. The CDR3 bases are TGTGCCAGCTCACCACTCAGGCCCCGCTCTGGAAACACCATATATTTT. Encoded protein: CASSPLRPRSGNTIYF.

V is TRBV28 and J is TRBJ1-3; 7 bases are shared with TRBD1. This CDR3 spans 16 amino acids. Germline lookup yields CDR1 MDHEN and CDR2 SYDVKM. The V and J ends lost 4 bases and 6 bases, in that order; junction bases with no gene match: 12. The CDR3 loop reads CASSSGGQEGKNTIYF. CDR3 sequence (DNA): TGTGCCAGCAGTTCAGGCGGACAGGAGGGCAAAAACACCATATATTTT.

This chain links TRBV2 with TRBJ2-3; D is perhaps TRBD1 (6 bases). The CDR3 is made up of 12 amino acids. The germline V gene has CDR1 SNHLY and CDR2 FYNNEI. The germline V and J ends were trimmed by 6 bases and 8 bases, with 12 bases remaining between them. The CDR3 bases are TGTGCCAGCAGCGAGGACAGTGGTACGCAGTATTTT. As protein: CASSEDSGTQYF.

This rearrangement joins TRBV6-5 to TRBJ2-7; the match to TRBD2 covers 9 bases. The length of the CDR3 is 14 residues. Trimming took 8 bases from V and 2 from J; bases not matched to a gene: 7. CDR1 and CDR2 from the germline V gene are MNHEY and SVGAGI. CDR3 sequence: CASQGLAATYEQYF. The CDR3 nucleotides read TGTGCCAGCCAGGGACTAGCAGCGACCTACGAGCAGTACTTC.

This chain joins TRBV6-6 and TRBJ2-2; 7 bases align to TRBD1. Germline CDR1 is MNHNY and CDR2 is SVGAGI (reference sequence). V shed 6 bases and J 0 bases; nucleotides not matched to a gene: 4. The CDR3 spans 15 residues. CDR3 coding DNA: TGTGCCAGCAGCCCGGGACAGTCGAACACCGGGGAGCTGTTTTTT. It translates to CASSPGQSNTGELFF.

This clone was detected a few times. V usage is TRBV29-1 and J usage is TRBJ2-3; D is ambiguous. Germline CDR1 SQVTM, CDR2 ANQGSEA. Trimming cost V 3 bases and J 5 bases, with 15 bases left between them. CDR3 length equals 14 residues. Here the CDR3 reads CSVDEPRRGDTQYF. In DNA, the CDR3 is TGCAGCGTTGACGAGCCCAGGCGAGGAGATACGCAGTATTTT.

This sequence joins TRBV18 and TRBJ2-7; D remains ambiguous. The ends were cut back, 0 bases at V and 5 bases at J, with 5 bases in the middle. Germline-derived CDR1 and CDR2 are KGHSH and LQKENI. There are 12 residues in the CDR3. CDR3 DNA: TGTGCCAGCTCACCACCGGCAGACGAGCAGTACTTC. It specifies CASSPPADEQYF.

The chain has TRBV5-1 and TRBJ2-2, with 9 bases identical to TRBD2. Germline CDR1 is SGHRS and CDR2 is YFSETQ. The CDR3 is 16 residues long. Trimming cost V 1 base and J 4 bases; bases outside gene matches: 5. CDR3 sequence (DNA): TGCGCCAGCAGCTTGCCGCGGGAGGGCCTCACCGGGGAGCTGTTTTTT. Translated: CASSLPREGLTGELFF.

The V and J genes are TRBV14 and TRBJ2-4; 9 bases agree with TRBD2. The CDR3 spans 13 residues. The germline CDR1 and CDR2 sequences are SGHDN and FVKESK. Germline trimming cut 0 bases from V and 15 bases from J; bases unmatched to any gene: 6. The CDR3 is CASSQELAGLRYF. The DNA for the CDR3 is TGTGCCAGCAGCCAAGAGCTAGCGGGGTTGAGGTACTTC.